The T cell receptor (beta chain) under discussion was sequenced for a study of cytomegalovirus exposure and HLA in healthy donors. General study results and limits: Later genetic work tied a missense DCLRE1C variant to beta-chain V and J trimming. Sequencing likely caused a cluster of highly shared sequence variants. Prior analysis indicated that the majority of TCR beta V segments exhibited productivity approximately 90% or approximately 30% of the time. Later analysis suggested links between common viral pathogens and several top significant clusters.

Germline lookup yields CDR1 SSHAT and CDR2 FNYEAQ (reference sequence). The CDR3 spans 15 residues. The junction had 13 bases not matched to a gene; V was cut back by 8 bases and J by 5 bases. PCR primers comprised 60 Vbeta and 13 Jbeta primers. Clones were read by immunoSEQ multiplex PCR, and TCRdb kept only the in-frame ones, dropping some. The sample holds fewer than 250,000 clones, 79% seen once. Turning to this clone: Its specificity is unknown.

Sequencing used PBMCs. The rearrangement links TRBV7-7 to TRBJ2-5, with 8 bases identical to TRBD2. The receptor was derived from a young woman in good health and CMV-seronegative. CDR3 sequence reads: CASGPAGARGETQYF. CDR3 bases: TGTGCCAGCGGCCCAGCGGGGGCGCGGGGGGAGACCCAGTACTTC. The variable domain in full, completed from reference TRBV7-7 and TRBJ2-5, reads GAGVSQSPRYKVTKRGQDVTLRCDPISSHATLYWYQQALGQGPEFLTYFNYEAQPDKSGLPSDRFSAERPEGSISTLTIQRTEQRDSAMYRCASGPAGARGETQYFGPGTRLLVL.